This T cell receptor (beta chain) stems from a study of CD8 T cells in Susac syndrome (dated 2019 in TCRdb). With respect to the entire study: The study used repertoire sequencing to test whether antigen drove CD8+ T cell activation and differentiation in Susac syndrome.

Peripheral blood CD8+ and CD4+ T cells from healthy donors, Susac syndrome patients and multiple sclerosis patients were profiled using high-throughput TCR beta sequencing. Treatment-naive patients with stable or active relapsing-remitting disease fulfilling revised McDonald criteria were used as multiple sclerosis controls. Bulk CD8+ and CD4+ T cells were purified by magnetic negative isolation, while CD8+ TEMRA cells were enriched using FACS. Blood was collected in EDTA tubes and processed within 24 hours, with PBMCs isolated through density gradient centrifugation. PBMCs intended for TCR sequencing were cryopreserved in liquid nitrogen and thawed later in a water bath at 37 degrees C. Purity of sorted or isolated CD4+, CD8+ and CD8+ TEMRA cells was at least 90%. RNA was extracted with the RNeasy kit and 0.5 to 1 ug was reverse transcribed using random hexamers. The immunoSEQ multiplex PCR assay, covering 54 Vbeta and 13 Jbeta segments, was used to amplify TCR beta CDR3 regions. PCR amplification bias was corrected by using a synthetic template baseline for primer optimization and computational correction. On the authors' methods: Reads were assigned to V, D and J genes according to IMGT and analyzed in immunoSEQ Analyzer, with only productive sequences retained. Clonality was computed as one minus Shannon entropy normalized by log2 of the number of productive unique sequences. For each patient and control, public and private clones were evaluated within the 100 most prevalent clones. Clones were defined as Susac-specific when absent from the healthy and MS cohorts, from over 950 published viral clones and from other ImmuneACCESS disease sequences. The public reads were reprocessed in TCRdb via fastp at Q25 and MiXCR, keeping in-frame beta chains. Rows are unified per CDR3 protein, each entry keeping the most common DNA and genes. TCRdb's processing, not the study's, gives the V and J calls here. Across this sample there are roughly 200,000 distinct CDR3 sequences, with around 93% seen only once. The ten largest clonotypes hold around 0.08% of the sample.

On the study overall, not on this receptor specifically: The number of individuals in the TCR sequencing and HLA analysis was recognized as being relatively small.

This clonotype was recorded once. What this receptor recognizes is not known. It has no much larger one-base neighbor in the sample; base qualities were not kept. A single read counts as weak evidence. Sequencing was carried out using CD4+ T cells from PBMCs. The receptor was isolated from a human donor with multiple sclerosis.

The CDR3 here reads CAWSGLSNTEAFF. The DNA sequence is TGTGCCTGGAGTGGCCTGAGTAACACTGAAGCTTTCTTT. The rearrangement combines TRBV30 with TRBJ1-1, with the D gene not confidently named. V sheds 1 base and J sheds 2 bases, leaving 8 bases between their ends. The cysteine opens and the phenylalanine closes a CDR3 of 13 amino acids. CDR3 DNA only is kept here, 39 bases in frame from base 1. Reading the germline V gene (reference sequence) gives CDR1 GTSNPN and CDR2 SVGIG.